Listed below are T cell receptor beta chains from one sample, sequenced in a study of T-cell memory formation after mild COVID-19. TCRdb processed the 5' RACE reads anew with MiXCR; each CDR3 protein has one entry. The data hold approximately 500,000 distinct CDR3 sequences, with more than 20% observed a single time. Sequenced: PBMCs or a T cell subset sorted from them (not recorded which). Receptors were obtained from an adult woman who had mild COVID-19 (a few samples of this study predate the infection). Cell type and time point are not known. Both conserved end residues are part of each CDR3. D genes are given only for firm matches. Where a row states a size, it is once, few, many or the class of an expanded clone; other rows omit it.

TGCGCCAGCAGCTTGGAAGGGTCGGGGAGCTCCTACAATGAGCAGTTCTTC | CASSLEGSGSSYNEQFF | 17 | TRBJ2-1 | many | TRBV5-1 | -
TGTGCCAGCAGCCAGATTAAGGGCGGATCCTACAATGAGCAGTTCTTC | CASSQIKGGSYNEQFF | 16 | TRBJ2-1 | few | TRBV4-2 | -
TGTGCCAGCAGTTACGAACTAGCGGGGGGAACTTATCGGAATGAGCAGTTCTTC | CASSYELAGGTYRNEQFF | 18 | TRBJ2-1 | many | TRBV6-6 | TRBD2
TGTGCCAGCAGCTTAAGCCCACTGGCAGGAAAGACCCAGTACTTC | CASSLSPLAGKTQYF | 15 | TRBJ2-5 | few | TRBV7-6 | -
TGTGCCAGCAGCTTGTTGGGACAGTTTTTTGGCTACACCTTC | CASSLLGQFFGYTF | 14 | TRBJ1-2 | few | TRBV7-2 | TRBD1
TGTGCCTGGAGTGTACTCAGGTCAGGCCTCTCTGGGGCCAACGTCCTGACTTTC | CAWSVLRSGLSGANVLTF | 18 | TRBJ2-6 | - | TRBV30 | -
TGTGCCAGCAGCTTAAGTCTAGCGGGAGGTAGTAAGCAGTTCTTC | CASSLSLAGGSKQFF | 15 | TRBJ2-1 | - | TRBV7-2 | TRBD2
TGCGCCAGCAGCCCGGGACAGGGAGAGAGCTACGAGCAGTACTTC | CASSPGQGESYEQYF | 15 | TRBJ2-7 | few | TRBV5-1 | TRBD1
TGTGCCAGTAGTATCGGTTCGTCAACGGGGGACGAGCAGTACTTC | CASSIGSSTGDEQYF | 15 | TRBJ2-7 | many | TRBV19 | -
TGCGCCAGCAGCTTGTGGAGGGGGACTGAAGCTTTCTTT | CASSLWRGTEAFF | 13 | TRBJ1-1 | - | TRBV5-1 | -
TGTGCCTGGACAAGGGTCGGAGGGGTTACGGAGACCCAGTACTTC | CAWTRVGGVTETQYF | 15 | TRBJ2-5 | few | TRBV30 | -
TGCGCCAGCAGCGCGGGGGGGATGAACACTGAAGCTTTCTTT | CASSAGGMNTEAFF | 14 | TRBJ1-1 | many | TRBV5-1 | -
TGTGCCAGCCTCCCCTCATCGAGCACCGGGGAGCTGTTTTTT | CASLPSSSTGELFF | 14 | TRBJ2-2 | few | TRBV12-3/TRBV12-4 | -
TGTGCCAGTAGTATGACTAGCGGGACCACAGATACGCAGTATTTT | CASSMTSGTTDTQYF | 15 | TRBJ2-3 | few | TRBV19 | TRBD2
TGCGCCAGCAGCCAAGGTCTAGCGTACGAAGAGACCCAGTACTTC | CASSQGLAYEETQYF | 15 | TRBJ2-5 | - | TRBV4-1 | -
TGTGCCAGTAGTGCTCCGGGACTAGCGGGAGGTGTCACAGATACGCAGTATTTT | CASSAPGLAGGVTDTQYF | 18 | TRBJ2-3 | few | TRBV19 | TRBD2
TGTGCCTGGAGTGGAGGTCTAGGTCAGGGAAAGACCCAGTACTTC | CAWSGGLGQGKTQYF | 15 | TRBJ2-5 | - | TRBV30 | -
TGTGCCAGTAGTAAGGGGACGGTGAGCTCCTACGAGCAGTACTTC | CASSKGTVSSYEQYF | 15 | TRBJ2-7 | few | TRBV19 | -
TGTGCCACCAGCAGGTCCACTTGGGGCGGGGGCCCCGAAGCTTTCTTT | CATSRSTWGGGPEAFF | 16 | TRBJ1-1 | - | TRBV15 | -
TGTGCCAGCAGTTTGTGGGACAGGGTAACCGGGGAGCTGTTTTTT | CASSLWDRVTGELFF | 15 | TRBJ2-2 | - | TRBV12-3/TRBV12-4 | TRBD1
TGTGCCAGCAGCGTTCGCTCAGTTTTCTCTGGGGCCAACGTCCTGACTTTC | CASSVRSVFSGANVLTF | 17 | TRBJ2-6 | - | TRBV9 | -
TGTGCCAGCAGTTACACCCAGGGGGGCTATGGCTACACCTTC | CASSYTQGGYGYTF | 14 | TRBJ1-2 | - | TRBV6-6 | TRBD1
TGTGCCAGCCGAGCGAGGACCGGGGAGCTGTTTTTT | CASRARTGELFF | 12 | TRBJ2-2 | few | TRBV28 | -
TGTGCCAGCAGCTGGGGGACAGGAGAGGGGGCTTTCTTT | CASSWGTGEGAFF | 13 | TRBJ1-1 | - | TRBV7-2 | TRBD1
TGTGCCAGCAGCAAAGGGACTAGCGGAATTTACAATGAGCAGTTCTTC | CASSKGTSGIYNEQFF | 16 | TRBJ2-1 | few | TRBV7-9 | TRBD2